This TCR beta chain was obtained from a study of blood T cell repertoires in COVID-19. The protocol was immunoSEQ multiplex PCR, while the TCRdb copy is restricted to in-frame clones and leaves out a portion. The sample has roughly 150,000 clones, around 81% seen once; the top ten hold around 6.5%. A note on this clone: The same CDR3 arises from other DNA sequences in this sample as well.

This CDR3 comprises 11 residues. CDR1 and CDR2 (germline): MNHEY, SVGAGI. V was cut by 5 bases and J by 6 bases, with 5 bases left in between. The sequenced sample consisted of PBMCs or T cells enriched from blood (not recorded which). This sequence was found in a middle-aged woman who had recovered from COVID-19. This sequence joins TRBV6-5 and TRBJ2-1; D remains ambiguous. The CDR3, as DNA: TGTGCCAGCAGTCCGGGCAATGAGCAGTTCTTC. This gives the protein CASSPGNEQFF.